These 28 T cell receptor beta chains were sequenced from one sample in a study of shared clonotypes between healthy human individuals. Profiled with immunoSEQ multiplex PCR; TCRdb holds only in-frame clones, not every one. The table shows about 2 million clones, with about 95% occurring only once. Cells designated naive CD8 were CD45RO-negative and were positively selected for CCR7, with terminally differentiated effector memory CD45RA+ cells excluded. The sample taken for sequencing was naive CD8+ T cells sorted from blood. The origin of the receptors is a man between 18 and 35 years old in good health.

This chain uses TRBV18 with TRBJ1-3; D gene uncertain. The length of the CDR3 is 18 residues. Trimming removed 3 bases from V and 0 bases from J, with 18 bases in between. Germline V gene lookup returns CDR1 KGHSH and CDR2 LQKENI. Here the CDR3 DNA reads TGTGCCAGCTCACCGCCTCTGTGGACGGAGAGCTCTGGAAACACCATATATTTT. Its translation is CASSPPLWTESSGNTIYF.

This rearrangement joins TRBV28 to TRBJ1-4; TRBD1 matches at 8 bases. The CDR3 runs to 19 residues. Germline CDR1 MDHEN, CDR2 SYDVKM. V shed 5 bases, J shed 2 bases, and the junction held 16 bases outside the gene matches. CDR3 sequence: CASSPPLAGGPPTNEKLFF. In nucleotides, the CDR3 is TGTGCCAGCAGTCCACCCCTGGCAGGGGGCCCGCCTACTAATGAAAAACTGTTTTTT.

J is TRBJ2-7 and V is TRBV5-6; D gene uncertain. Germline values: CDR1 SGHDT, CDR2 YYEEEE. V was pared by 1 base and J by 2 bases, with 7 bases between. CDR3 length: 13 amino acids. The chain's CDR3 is CASSLTHTYEQYF. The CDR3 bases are TGTGCCAGCAGCTTGACACATACCTACGAGCAGTACTTC.

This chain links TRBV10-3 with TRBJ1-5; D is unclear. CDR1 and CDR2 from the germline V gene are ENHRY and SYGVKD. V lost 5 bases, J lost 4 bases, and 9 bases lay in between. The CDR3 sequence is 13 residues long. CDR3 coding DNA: TGTGCCATCAGTTCTGAGACAAATCAGCCCCAGCATTTT. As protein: CAISSETNQPQHF.

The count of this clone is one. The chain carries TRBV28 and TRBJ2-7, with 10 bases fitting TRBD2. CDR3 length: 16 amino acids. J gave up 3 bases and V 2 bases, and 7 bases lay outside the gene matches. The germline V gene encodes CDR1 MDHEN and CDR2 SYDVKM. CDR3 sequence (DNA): TGTGCCAGCAGTTTAAGGTCGTGGACTAGCGGCTACGAGCAGTACTTC. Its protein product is CASSLRSWTSGYEQYF.

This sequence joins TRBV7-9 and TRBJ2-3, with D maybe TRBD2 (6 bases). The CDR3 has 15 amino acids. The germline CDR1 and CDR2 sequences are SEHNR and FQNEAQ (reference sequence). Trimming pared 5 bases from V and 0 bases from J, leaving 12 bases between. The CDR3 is CASSGGTSSTDTQYF. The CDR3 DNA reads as TGTGCCAGCAGCGGCGGGACGTCTAGCACAGATACGCAGTATTTT.

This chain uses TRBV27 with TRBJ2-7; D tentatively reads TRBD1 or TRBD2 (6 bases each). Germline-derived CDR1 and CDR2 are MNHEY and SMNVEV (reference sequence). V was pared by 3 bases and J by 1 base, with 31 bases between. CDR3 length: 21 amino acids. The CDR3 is CASSFLAPSQYAGAGSYEQYF. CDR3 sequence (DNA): TGTGCCAGCAGTTTTCTCGCGCCTTCACAATACGCAGGGGCGGGATCCTACGAGCAGTACTTC.

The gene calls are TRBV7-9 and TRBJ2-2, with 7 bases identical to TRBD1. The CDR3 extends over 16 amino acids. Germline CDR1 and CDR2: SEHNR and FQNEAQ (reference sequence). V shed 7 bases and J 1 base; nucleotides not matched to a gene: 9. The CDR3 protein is CASKSDGTENTGELFF. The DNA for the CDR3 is TGTGCCAGCAAATCTGACGGGACAGAGAACACCGGGGAGCTGTTTTTT. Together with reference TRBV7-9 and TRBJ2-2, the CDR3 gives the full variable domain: DTGVSQNPRHKITKRGQNVTFRCDPISEHNRLYWYRQTLGQGPEFLTYFQNEAQLEKSRLLSDRFSAERPKGSFSTLEIQRTEQGDSAMYLCASKSDGTENTGELFFGEGSRLTVL.

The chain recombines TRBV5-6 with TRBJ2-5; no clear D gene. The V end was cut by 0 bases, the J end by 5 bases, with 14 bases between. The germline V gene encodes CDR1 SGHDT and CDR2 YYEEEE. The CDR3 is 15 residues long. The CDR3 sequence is CASSLAWAGPETQYF. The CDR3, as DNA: TGTGCCAGCAGCTTGGCTTGGGCAGGCCCGGAGACCCAGTACTTC.

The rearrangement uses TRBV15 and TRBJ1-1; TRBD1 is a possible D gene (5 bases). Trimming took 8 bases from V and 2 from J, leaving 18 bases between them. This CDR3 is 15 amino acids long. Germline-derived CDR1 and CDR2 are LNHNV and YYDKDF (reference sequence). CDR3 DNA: TGTGCCACCCACTCCGGGACGGAGGGTAACACTGAAGCTTTCTTT. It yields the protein CATHSGTEGNTEAFF.

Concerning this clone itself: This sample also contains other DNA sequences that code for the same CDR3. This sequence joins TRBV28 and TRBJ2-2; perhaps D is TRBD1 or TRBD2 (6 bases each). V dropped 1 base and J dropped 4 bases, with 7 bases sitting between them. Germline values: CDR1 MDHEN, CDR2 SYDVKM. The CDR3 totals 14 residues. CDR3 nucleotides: TGTGCCAGCAGTTTATCGGGGGCCACCGGGGAGCTGTTTTTT. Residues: CASSLSGATGELFF.

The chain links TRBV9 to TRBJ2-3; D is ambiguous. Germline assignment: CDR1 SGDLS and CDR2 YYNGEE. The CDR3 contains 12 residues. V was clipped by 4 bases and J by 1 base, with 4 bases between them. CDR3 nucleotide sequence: TGTGCCAGCAGCAGCGGCACAGATACGCAGTATTTT. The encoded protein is CASSSGTDTQYF.

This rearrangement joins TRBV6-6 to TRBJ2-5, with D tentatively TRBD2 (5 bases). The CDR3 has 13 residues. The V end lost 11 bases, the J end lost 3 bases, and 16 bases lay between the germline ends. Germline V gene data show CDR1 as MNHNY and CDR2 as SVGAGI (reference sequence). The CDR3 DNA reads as TGTGCCTCGGGTTACCCGGGGAAAGAGACCCAGTACTTC. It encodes CASGYPGKETQYF.

This CDR3 is CASSFLSPTSGVGETQYF. CDR3 DNA: TGTGCCAGCAGTTTTCTTTCCCCGACTAGCGGGGTGGGAGAGACCCAGTACTTC. This chain joins TRBV27 and TRBJ2-5; 11 positions match TRBD2. V lost 3 bases, J lost 4 bases, and 13 bases stayed unmatched. CDR1 MNHEY and CDR2 SMNVEV come from the germline V gene (reference sequence). The CDR3 length is 18 residues.

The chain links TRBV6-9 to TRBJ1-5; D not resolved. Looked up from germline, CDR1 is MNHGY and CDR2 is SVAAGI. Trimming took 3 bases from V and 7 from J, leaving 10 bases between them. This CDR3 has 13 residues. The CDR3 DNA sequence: TGTGCCAGCAGTTACTCGCCGGAACAGCCCCAGCATTTT. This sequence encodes CASSYSPEQPQHF.

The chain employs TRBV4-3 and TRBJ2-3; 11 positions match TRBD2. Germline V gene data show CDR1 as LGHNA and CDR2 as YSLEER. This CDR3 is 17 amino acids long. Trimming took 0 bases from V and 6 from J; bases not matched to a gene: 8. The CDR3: CASSQESLASGGDTQYF. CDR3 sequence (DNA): TGCGCCAGCAGCCAAGAAAGTTTAGCTAGCGGGGGGGATACGCAGTATTTT.

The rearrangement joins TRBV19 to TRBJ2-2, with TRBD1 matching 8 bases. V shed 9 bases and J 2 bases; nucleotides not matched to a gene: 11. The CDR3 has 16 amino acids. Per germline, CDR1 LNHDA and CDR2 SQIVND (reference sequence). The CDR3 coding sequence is TGTGCCAGCCACACCCGACAGGGGTCAAACACCGGGGAGCTGTTTTTT. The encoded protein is CASHTRQGSNTGELFF.

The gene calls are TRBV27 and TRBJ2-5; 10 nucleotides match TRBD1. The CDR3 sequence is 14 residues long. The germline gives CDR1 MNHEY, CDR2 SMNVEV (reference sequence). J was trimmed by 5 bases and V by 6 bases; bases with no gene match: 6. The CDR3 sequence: CASSDRGLWETQYF. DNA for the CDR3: TGTGCCAGCAGCGACAGGGGGCTTTGGGAGACCCAGTACTTC.

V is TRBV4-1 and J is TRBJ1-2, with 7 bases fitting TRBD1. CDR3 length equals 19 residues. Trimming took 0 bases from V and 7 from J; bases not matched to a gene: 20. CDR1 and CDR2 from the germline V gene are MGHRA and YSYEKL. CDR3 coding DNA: TGCGCCAGCAGCCAAGATCATCGGGCAGGGGGGAATCGAAGCTTTGGCTACACCTTC. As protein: CASSQDHRAGGNRSFGYTF.

The CDR3 DNA reads as TGCAGCGTTGACGTGACAGATACGCAGTATTTT. Translation gives CSVDVTDTQYF. The chain has TRBV29-1 and TRBJ2-3; D gene unclear. This CDR3 comprises 11 residues. Germline CDR1 is SQVTM and CDR2 is ANQGSEA. Trimming removed 3 bases at V and 3 bases at J, with 4 bases between.

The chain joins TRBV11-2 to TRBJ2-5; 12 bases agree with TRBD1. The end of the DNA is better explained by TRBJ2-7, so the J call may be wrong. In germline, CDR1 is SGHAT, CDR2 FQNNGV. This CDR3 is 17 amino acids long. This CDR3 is CASTIDQPGQGAHEQYF. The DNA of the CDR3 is TGTGCCAGCACCATTGATCAACCGGGACAGGGGGCTCACGAGCAGTACTTC.

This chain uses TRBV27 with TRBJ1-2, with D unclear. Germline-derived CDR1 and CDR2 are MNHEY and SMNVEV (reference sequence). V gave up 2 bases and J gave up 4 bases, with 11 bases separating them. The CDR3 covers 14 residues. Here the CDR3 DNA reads TGTGCCAGCAGTTTAGCCAGGAACAGCTATGGCTACACCTTC. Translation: CASSLARNSYGYTF.

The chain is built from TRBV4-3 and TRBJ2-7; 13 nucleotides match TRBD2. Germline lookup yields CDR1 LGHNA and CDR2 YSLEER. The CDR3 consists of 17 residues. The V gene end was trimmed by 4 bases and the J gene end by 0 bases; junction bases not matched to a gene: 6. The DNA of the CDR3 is TGCGCCAGCAGCCCTGGACTAGCGGGAGCAAGCTCCTACGAGCAGTACTTC. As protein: CASSPGLAGASSYEQYF.

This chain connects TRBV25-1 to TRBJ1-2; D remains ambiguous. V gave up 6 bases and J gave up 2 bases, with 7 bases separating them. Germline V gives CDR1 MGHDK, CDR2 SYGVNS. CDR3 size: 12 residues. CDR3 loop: CASRTANYGYTF. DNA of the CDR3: TGTGCCAGCAGGACGGCCAACTATGGCTACACCTTC.

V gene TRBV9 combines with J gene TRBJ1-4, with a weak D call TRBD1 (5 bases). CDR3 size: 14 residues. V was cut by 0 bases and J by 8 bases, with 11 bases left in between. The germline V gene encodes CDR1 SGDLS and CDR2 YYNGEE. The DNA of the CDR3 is TGTGCCAGCAGCGTAGGTGGGTCAGGGGAAAAACTGTTTTTT. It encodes CASSVGGSGEKLFF.

This CDR3 is CASSLGVGIDEQFF. The CDR3 nucleotides read TGCGCCAGCAGCCTCGGGGTGGGGATCGATGAGCAGTTCTTC. The V gene is TRBV4-1, the J gene TRBJ2-1, with D tentatively TRBD2 (5 bases). Germline CDR1 MGHRA, CDR2 YSYEKL. There are 14 residues in the CDR3. Trimming cost V 4 bases and J 8 bases, with 15 bases left between them.

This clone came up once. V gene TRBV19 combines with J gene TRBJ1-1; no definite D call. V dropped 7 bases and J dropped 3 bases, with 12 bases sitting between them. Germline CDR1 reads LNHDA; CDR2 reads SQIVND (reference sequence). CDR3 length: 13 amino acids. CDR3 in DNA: TGTGCCAGTAATCTCGGCCCGGACACTGAAGCTTTCTTT. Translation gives CASNLGPDTEAFF.

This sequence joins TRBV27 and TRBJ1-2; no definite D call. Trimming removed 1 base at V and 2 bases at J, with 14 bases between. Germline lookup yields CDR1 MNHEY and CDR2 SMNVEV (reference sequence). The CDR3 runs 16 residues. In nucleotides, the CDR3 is TGTGCCAGCAGTTTATTGTTCAGGAACTTCAACTATGGCTACACCTTC. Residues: CASSLLFRNFNYGYTF.